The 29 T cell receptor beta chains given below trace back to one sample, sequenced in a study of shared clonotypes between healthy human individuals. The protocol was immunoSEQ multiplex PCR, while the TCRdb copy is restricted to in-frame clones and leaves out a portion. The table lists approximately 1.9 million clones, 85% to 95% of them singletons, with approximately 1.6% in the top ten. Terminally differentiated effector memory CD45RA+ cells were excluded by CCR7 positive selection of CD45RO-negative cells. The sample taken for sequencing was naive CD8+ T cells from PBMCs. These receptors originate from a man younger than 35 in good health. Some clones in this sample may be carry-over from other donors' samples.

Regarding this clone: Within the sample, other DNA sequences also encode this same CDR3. The CDR3 region is CASSASGSFEQYF. The DNA of the CDR3 is TGTGCCAGCAGTGCCAGCGGGAGCTTCGAGCAGTACTTC. This chain connects TRBV28 to TRBJ2-7, with 8 bases lining up with TRBD2. The germline gives CDR1 MDHEN, CDR2 SYDVKM. The junction had 6 bases not matched to a gene; V was cut back by 5 bases and J by 6 bases. This CDR3 has 13 amino acids.

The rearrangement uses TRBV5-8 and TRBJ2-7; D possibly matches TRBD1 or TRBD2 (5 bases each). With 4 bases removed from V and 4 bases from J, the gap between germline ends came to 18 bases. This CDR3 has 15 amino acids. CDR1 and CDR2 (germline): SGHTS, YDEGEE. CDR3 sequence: CASSIGTNRWYEQYF. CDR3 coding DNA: TGTGCCAGCAGCATCGGGACCAACCGATGGTACGAGCAGTACTTC.

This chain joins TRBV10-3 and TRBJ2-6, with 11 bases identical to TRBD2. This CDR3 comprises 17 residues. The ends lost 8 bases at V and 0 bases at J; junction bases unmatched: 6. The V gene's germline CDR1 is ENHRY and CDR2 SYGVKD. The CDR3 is CAISGTSGSSGANVLTF. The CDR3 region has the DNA TGTGCCATCTCCGGGACTAGCGGTTCCTCTGGGGCCAACGTCCTGACTTTC.

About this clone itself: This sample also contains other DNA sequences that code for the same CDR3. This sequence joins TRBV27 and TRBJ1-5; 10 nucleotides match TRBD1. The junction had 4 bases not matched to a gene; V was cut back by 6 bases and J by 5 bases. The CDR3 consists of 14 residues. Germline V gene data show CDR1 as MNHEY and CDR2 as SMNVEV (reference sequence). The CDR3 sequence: CASSPDRGDQPQHF. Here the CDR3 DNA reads TGTGCCAGCAGCCCGGACAGGGGGGATCAGCCCCAGCATTTT.

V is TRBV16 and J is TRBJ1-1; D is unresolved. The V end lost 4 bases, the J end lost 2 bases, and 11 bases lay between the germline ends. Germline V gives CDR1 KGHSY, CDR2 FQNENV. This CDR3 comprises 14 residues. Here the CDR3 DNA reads TGTGCCAGCAGCCTTCTGGTAGGTAACACTGAAGCTTTCTTT. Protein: CASSLLVGNTEAFF.

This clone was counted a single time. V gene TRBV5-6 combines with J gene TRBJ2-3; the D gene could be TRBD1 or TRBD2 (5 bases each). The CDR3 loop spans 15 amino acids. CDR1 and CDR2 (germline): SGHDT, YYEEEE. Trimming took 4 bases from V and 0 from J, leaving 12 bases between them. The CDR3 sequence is CASSLRDGSTDTQYF. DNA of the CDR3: TGTGCCAGCAGCCTCCGGGACGGCAGCACAGATACGCAGTATTTT.

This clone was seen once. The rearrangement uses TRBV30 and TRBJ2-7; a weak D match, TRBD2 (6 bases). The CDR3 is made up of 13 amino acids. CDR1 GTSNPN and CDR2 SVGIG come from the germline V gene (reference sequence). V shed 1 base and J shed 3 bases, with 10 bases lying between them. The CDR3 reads CAWSASVGYEQYF. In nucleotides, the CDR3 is TGTGCCTGGAGTGCTAGCGTAGGCTACGAGCAGTACTTC.

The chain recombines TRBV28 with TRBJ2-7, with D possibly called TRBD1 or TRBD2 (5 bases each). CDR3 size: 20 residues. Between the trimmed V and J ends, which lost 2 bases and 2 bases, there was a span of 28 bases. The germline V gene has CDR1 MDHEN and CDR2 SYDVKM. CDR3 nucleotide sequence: TGTGCCAGCAGTTTACGCGAGACGGGGCGCCTAAATTTCCCCGCCTACGAGCAGTACTTC. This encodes CASSLRETGRLNFPAYEQYF.

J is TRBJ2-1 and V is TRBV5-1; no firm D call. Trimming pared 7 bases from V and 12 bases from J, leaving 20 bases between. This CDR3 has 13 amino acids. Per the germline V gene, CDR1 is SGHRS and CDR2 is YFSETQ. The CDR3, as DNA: TGCGCCAGCCTCTCCTTGAACTCTAGTGGGCAGTTCTTC. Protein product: CASLSLNSSGQFF.

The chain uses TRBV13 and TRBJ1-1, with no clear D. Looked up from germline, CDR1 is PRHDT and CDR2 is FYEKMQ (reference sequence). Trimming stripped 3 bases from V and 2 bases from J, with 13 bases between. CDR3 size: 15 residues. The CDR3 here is CASSFGRPGNTEAFF. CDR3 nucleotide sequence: TGTGCCAGCAGCTTTGGCCGGCCGGGCAACACTGAAGCTTTCTTT.

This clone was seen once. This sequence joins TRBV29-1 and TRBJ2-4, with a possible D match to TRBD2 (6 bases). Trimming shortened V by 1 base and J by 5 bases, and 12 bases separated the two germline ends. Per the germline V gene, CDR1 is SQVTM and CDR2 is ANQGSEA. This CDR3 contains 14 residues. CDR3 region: CSVEGLEGQNIQYF. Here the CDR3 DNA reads TGCAGCGTTGAAGGCCTGGAGGGGCAAAACATTCAGTACTTC.

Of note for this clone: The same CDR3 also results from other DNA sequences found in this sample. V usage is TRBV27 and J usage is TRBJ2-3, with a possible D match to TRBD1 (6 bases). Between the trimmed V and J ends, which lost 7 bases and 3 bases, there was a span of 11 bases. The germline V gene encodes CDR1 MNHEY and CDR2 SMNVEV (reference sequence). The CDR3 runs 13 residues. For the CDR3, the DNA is TGTGCCAGCACCCCCAGGGGAACAGATACGCAGTATTTT. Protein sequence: CASTPRGTDTQYF.

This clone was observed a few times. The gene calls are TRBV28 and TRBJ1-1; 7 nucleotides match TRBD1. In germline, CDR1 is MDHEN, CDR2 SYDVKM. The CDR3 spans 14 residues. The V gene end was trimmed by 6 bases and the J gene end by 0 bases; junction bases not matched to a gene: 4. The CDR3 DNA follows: TGTGCCAGCAGGGCTACAGGGGTGAACACTGAAGCTTTCTTT. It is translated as CASRATGVNTEAFF.

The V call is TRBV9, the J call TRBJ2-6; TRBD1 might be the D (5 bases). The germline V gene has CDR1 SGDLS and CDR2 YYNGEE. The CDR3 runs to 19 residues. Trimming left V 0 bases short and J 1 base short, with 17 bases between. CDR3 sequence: CASSVVGRERLSGANVLTF. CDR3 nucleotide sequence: TGTGCCAGCAGCGTAGTCGGCAGGGAAAGGTTGTCTGGGGCCAACGTCCTGACTTTC.

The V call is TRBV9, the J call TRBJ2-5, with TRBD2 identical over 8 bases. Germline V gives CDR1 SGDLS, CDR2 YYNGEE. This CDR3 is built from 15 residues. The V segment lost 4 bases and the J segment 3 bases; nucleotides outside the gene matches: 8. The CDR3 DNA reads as TGTGCCAGCAGCCCGGGAGGGACTACGAAAGAGACCCAGTACTTC. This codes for CASSPGGTTKETQYF.

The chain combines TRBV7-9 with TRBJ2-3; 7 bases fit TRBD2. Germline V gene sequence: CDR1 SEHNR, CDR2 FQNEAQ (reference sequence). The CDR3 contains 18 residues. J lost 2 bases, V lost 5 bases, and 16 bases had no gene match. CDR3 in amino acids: CASSGALMSGIPTDTQYF. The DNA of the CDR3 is TGTGCCAGCAGCGGAGCCCTAATGAGCGGGATACCCACAGATACGCAGTATTTT.

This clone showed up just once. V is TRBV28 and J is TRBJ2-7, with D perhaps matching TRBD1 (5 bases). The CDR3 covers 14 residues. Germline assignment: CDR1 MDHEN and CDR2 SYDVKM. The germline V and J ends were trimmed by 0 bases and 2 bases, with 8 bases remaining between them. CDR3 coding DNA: TGTGCCAGCAGTTTATGGACAGAGACCTACGAGCAGTACTTC. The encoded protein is CASSLWTETYEQYF.

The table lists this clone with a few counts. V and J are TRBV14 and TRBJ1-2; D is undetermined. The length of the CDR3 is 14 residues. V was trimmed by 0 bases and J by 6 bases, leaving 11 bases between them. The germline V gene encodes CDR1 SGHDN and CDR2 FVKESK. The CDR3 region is CASSQDRQRHGYTF. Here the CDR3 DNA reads TGTGCCAGCAGCCAAGACAGGCAGCGGCATGGCTACACCTTC.

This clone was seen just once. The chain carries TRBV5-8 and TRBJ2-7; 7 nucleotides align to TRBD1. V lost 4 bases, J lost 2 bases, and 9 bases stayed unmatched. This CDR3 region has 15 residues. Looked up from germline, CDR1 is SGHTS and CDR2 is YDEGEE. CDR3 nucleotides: TGTGCCAGCAGCCCTCGGGACAGCTATACCTACGAGCAGTACTTC. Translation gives CASSPRDSYTYEQYF.

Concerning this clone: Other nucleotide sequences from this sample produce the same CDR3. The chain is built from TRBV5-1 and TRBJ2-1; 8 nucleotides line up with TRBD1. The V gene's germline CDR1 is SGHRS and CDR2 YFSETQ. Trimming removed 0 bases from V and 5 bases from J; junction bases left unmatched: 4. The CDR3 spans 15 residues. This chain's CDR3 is CASSLGQGADNEQFF. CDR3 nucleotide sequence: TGCGCCAGCAGCTTGGGGCAGGGGGCCGACAATGAGCAGTTCTTC.

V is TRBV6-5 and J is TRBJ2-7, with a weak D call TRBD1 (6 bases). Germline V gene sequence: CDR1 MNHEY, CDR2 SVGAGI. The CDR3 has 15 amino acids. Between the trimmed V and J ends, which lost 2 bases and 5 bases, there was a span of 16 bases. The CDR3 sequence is CASSYGGRATDEQYF. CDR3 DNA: TGTGCCAGCAGTTACGGGGGCAGGGCAACCGACGAGCAGTACTTC.

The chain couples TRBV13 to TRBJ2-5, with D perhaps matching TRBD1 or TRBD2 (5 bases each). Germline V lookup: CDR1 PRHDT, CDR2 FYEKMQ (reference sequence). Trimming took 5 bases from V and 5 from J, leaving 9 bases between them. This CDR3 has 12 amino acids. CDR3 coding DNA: TGTGCCAGCAGCGGGGACCCCGAGACCCAGTACTTC. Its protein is CASSGDPETQYF.

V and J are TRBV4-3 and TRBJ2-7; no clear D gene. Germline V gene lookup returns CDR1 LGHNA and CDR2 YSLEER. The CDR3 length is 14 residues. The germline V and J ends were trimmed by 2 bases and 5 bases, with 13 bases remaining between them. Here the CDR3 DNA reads TGCGCCAGCAGCCAACAGGACGGTGAAGACGAGCAGTACTTC. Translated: CASSQQDGEDEQYF.

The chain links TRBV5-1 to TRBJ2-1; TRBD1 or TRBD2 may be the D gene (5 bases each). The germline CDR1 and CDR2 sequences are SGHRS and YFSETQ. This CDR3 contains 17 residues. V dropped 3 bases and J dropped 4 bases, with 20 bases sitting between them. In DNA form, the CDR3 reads TGCGCCAGCAGCTGGACCGGGGCCGCCGAAGAGTACAATGAGCAGTTCTTC. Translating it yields CASSWTGAAEEYNEQFF. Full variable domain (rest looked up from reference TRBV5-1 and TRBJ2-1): KAGVTQTPRYLIKTRGQQVTLSCSPISGHRSVSWYQQTPGQGLQFLFEYFSETQRNKGNFPGRFSGRQFSNSRSEMNVSTLELGDSALYLCASSWTGAAEEYNEQFFGPGTRLTVL.

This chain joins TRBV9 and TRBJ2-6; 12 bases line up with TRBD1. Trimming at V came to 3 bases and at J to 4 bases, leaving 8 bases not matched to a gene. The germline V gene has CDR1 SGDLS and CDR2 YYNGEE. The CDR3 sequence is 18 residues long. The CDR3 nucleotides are TGTGCCAGCAGCGGGGGGACAGGGGGCGCCCGAGGGGCCAACGTCCTGACTTTC. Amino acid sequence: CASSGGTGGARGANVLTF.

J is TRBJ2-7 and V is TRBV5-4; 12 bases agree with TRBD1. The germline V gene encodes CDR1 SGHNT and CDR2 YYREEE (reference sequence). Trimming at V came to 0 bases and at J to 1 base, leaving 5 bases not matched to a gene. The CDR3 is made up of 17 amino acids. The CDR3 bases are TGTGCCAGCAGCTTGGAGGGACAGGGGGCCTATTCCTACGAGCAGTACTTC. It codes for CASSLEGQGAYSYEQYF.

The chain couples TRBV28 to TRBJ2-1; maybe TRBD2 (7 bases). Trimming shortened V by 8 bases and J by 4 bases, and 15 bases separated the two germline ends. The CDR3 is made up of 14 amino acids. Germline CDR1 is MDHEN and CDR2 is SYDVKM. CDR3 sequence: CASRPGGTYNEQFF. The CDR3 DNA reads TGTGCCAGCCGCCCCGGGGGGACATACAATGAGCAGTTCTTC.

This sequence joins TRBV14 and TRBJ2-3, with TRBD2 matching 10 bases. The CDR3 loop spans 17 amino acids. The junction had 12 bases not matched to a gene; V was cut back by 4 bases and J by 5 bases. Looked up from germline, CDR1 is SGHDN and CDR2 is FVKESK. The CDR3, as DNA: TGTGCCAGCAGCCGACGGGCCGGGACTAGCGTGGAAGATACGCAGTATTTT. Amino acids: CASSRRAGTSVEDTQYF.

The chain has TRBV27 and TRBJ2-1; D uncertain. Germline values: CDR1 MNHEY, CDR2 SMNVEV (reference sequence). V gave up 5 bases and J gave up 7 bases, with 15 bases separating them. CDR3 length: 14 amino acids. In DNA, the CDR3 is TGTGCCAGCAGTCTGACCCTATCTCTTAATGAGCAGTTCTTC. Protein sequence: CASSLTLSLNEQFF.